This T cell receptor (beta chain) was observed in a study of cytomegalovirus exposure and HLA in healthy donors. Whole-study results and caveats: Looking again later, the authors saw that most CMV-associated TCR beta chains seemed HLA-restricted.

With 60 Vbeta and 13 Jbeta primers, the PCR was carried out. TCRdb keeps only in-frame clones here, not all; method: immunoSEQ multiplex PCR. The table lists 60,000 to 65,000 clones, approximately 71% of them singletons. This CDR3 is built from 13 residues. Germline V gene data show CDR1 as MNHNS and CDR2 as SASEGT. Trimming at V came to 9 bases and at J to 7 bases, leaving 9 bases not matched to a gene. This clone is medium-sized. Its cognate antigen is unknown. The sequenced sample was PBMCs. The sequence derives from a man in his fifties or sixties in good health and CMV-seropositive. The chain employs TRBV6-1 and TRBJ1-5; 7 bases map to TRBD1. The chain's CDR3 is CASHRGENQPQHF. The CDR3 nucleotides are TGTGCCAGTCACAGGGGTGAAAACCAGCCCCAGCATTTT.